These 18 T cell receptor beta chains were all obtained from the same sample, sequenced in a study of identical twins (dated by TCRdb to 2016 to 2017). The protocol used for the library was 5' RACE. TCRdb names Illumina HiSeq 2000 as the instrument used. TCRdb passed the public sequencing reads through fastp at Q25 and MiXCR, retaining productive beta sequences. All rows with the same CDR3 protein become a single entry with the most common DNA and genes. The sample has approximately 190,000 distinct CDR3 sequences on record, around 15% of them singletons. 40% of the sample rests with the top ten. This sample was also put to use in a study of T cells expressing NK-cell markers.

Input material: CD8+ T cells sorted from blood. Receptors were obtained from a young woman in good health.

The chain employs TRBV15 and TRBJ2-5; D remains unclear. This CDR3 region has 14 residues. Germline V gene sequence: CDR1 LNHNV, CDR2 YYDKDF (reference sequence). Trimming left V 5 bases short and J 5 bases short, with 15 bases between. The CDR3 is CATSRTRVRETQYF. The CDR3 nucleotides are TGTGCCACCAGCCGGACCCGGGTCCGGGAGACCCAGTACTTC. Full variable domain (outside the CDR3, taken from reference TRBV15 and TRBJ2-5): DAMVIQNPRYQVTQFGKPVTLSCSQTLNHNVMYWYQQKSSQAPKLLFHYYDKDFNNEADTPDNFQSRRPNTSFCFLDIRSPGLGDTAMYLCATSRTRVRETQYFGPGTRLLVL.

The rearrangement joins TRBV29-1 to TRBJ2-5, with 14 bases aligning to TRBD2. V shed 1 base and J 4 bases; nucleotides not matched to a gene: 5. Per the germline V gene, CDR1 is SQVTM and CDR2 is ANQGSEA. The CDR3 runs 16 residues. The CDR3 DNA sequence: TGCAGCGTTGAAGGGGGGACTAGCGGGAGCGCAGAGACCCAGTACTTC. Protein: CSVEGGTSGSAETQYF.

Here the CDR3 reads CATSTSFLPGSHEQYF. The CDR3 DNA is TGTGCCACCAGCACATCTTTCCTTCCGGGATCCCACGAGCAGTACTTC. The V and J genes are TRBV15 and TRBJ2-7; maybe TRBD2 (5 bases). In germline, CDR1 is LNHNV, CDR2 YYDKDF (reference sequence). This CDR3 has 16 residues. With 4 bases removed from V and 5 bases from J, the gap between germline ends came to 21 bases.

The chain joins TRBV7-8 to TRBJ2-1; D may be TRBD2 (6 bases). Germline V lookup: CDR1 SGHVS, CDR2 FQNEAQ. The CDR3 spans 19 residues. The V end lost 0 bases, the J end lost 4 bases, and 22 bases lay between the germline ends. The CDR3 protein is CASSLAPTDRDLPYNEQFF. The CDR3, as DNA: TGTGCCAGCAGCTTAGCCCCGACGGACCGGGACTTACCTTACAATGAGCAGTTCTTC.

This clonotype was counted a few times. The chain couples TRBV7-9 to TRBJ1-2; tentatively, D is TRBD1 (5 bases). Germline V gene lookup returns CDR1 SEHNR and CDR2 FQNEAQ (reference sequence). The CDR3 is made up of 13 amino acids. V was pared by 10 bases and J by 2 bases, with 14 bases between. The CDR3 DNA is TGTGCCACCCGGGACGGCCAGAACTATGGCTACACCTTC. Translation: CATRDGQNYGYTF.

This clonotype has only a few counts. This rearrangement joins TRBV2 to TRBJ2-7; unclear D gene. The V end lost 4 bases, the J end lost 2 bases, and 6 bases lay between the germline ends. The CDR3 length is 12 residues. From germline, CDR1 is SNHLY and CDR2 FYNNEI. CDR3 in DNA: TGTGCCAGCAGTGCCGCTACCTACGAGCAGTACTTC. Residues: CASSAATYEQYF.

This clonotype was counted between two and nine times. V usage is TRBV9 and J usage is TRBJ2-2, with 10 bases lining up with TRBD2. Germline CDR1 SGDLS, CDR2 YYNGEE. The CDR3 loop spans 15 amino acids. Trimming took 4 bases from V and 4 from J; bases not matched to a gene: 4. In DNA form, the CDR3 reads TGTGCCAGCAGCCCCAGCGGGGGGGCCACCGGGGAGCTGTTTTTT. Amino acid sequence: CASSPSGGATGELFF.

This rearrangement joins TRBV11-3 to TRBJ2-5, with a tentative D call TRBD1 (5 bases). CDR3 length: 12 residues. V gave up 8 bases and J gave up 2 bases, with 9 bases separating them. Germline-derived CDR1 and CDR2 are SGHNT and YENEEA. The CDR3 region is CASGAVQETQYF. The CDR3 nucleotides are TGTGCCAGCGGGGCAGTTCAAGAGACCCAGTACTTC. The full variable domain, with the rest looked up from reference TRBV11-3 and TRBJ2-5, is EAGVVQSPRYKIIEKKQPVAFWCNPISGHNTLYWYLQNLGQGPELLIRYENEEAVDDSQLPKDRFSAERLKGVDSTLKIQPAELGDSAVYLCASGAVQETQYFGPGTRLLVL.

The chain joins TRBV7-9 to TRBJ2-7, with 8 positions matching TRBD1. This CDR3 region has 14 residues. Germline loops: CDR1 SEHNR, CDR2 FQNEAQ (reference sequence). V was clipped by 4 bases and J by 7 bases; unmatched bases: 9. DNA of the CDR3: TGTGCCAGCAGCTCCGGACAGGGCTGGGAAGAGCAGTACTTC. It codes for CASSSGQGWEEQYF.

The CDR3: CASSLSSLAGNEQFF. DNA for the CDR3: TGTGCCAGCAGCTTATCCTCCCTGGCTGGCAATGAGCAGTTCTTC. The chain carries TRBV7-7 and TRBJ2-1; D uncertain. Germline values: CDR1 SSHAT, CDR2 FNYEAQ (reference sequence). The V and J ends lost 2 bases and 6 bases respectively, with 14 bases between them. The CDR3 is 15 amino acids. Drawing the rest from reference TRBV7-7 and TRBJ2-1, the complete variable domain is GAGVSQSPRYKVTKRGQDVTLRCDPISSHATLYWYQQALGQGPEFLTYFNYEAQPDKSGLPSDRFSAERPEGSISTLTIQRTEQRDSAMYRCASSLSSLAGNEQFFGPGTRLTVL.

The chain uses TRBV27 and TRBJ2-7; TRBD2 aligns across 8 bases. The CDR3 has 16 residues. Trimming cost V 4 bases and J 4 bases; bases outside gene matches: 12. Germline V gene sequence: CDR1 MNHEY, CDR2 SMNVEV (reference sequence). CDR3 nucleotides: TGTGCCAGCAGTTGGGGTTTGGCGGGAGGCCTGTACGAGCAGTACTTC. Amino acid sequence: CASSWGLAGGLYEQYF.

The chain has TRBV7-9 and TRBJ2-7; D is tentatively TRBD1 or TRBD2 (6 bases each). Germline-derived CDR1 and CDR2 are SEHNR and FQNEAQ (reference sequence). Deletions cut 5 bases from V and 4 bases from J, with 12 bases between. The CDR3 is 13 residues long. In DNA form, the CDR3 reads TGTGCCAGCAGCCCAAGGGGGGTTTACGAGCAGTACTTC. It specifies CASSPRGVYEQYF.

This clonotype has only a few counts. The chain couples TRBV3-1 to TRBJ2-7; 8 bases line up with TRBD2. The J segment lost 3 bases and the V segment lost 2 bases, leaving 9 bases of the junction unmatched. This CDR3 region has 16 residues. Germline-derived CDR1 and CDR2 are LGHDT and YNNKEL (reference sequence). The CDR3 DNA reads TGTGCCAGCAGCCAAAATTCAGCGGGGGCGTTCTACGAGCAGTACTTC. This gives the protein CASSQNSAGAFYEQYF.

The V and J genes are TRBV12-5 and TRBJ2-1; the D gene is possibly TRBD1 (7 bases). This CDR3 region has 13 residues. The germline V gene encodes CDR1 LGHNT and CDR2 FRNRAP. Trimming took off 7 bases at V and 8 bases at J, with 15 bases between the two ends. CDR3: CASEAGGIDEQFF. The CDR3 region has the DNA TGTGCTAGTGAGGCAGGGGGGATCGATGAGCAGTTCTTC. The full variable domain, in which reference TRBV12-5 and TRBJ2-1 provide the parts outside the CDR3, is DARVTQTPRHKVTEMGQEVTMRCQPILGHNTVFWYRQTMMQGLELLAYFRNRAPLDDSGMPKDRFSAEMPDATLATLKIQPSEPRDSAVYFCASEAGGIDEQFFGPGTRLTVL.

This clonotype was observed a handful of times. The rearrangement links TRBV29-1 to TRBJ1-2; D gene ambiguous. There are 11 residues in the CDR3. Germline assignment: CDR1 SQVTM and CDR2 ANQGSEA. Trimming took off 5 bases at V and 2 bases at J, with 6 bases between the two ends. The CDR3 DNA reads TGCAGCGTTAAGGAGAACTATGGCTACACCTTC. This codes for CSVKENYGYTF.

This clonotype has just a few counts. V usage is TRBV7-2 and J usage is TRBJ2-7, with D possibly matching TRBD1 (5 bases). Germline V gene lookup returns CDR1 SGHTA and CDR2 FQGNSA. This CDR3 is built from 13 residues. The V end lost 2 bases, the J end lost 4 bases, and 9 bases lay between the germline ends. As DNA, the CDR3 is TGTGCCAGCAGCTTAATACAGGTTTACGAGCAGTACTTC. Protein product: CASSLIQVYEQYF.

The chain recombines TRBV2 with TRBJ2-1, with unresolved D. Germline assignment: CDR1 SNHLY and CDR2 FYNNEI. Trimming left V 5 bases short and J 6 bases short, with 17 bases between. CDR3 size: 15 residues. This chain's CDR3 is CASSRDASAVNEQFF. The DNA of the CDR3 is TGTGCCAGCAGTCGAGACGCCTCGGCGGTCAATGAGCAGTTCTTC.

The rearrangement uses TRBV4-1 and TRBJ2-7; 7 bases line up with TRBD1. With V trimmed by 2 bases and J by 5 bases, 6 bases remained unmatched. This CDR3 spans 14 amino acids. Germline V gene lookup returns CDR1 MGHRA and CDR2 YSYEKL. The CDR3 loop is CASSQNDRADEQYF. CDR3 bases: TGCGCCAGCAGCCAAAACGACAGGGCCGACGAGCAGTACTTC.